The present T cell receptor (beta chain) was sequenced within a study of blood T cell repertoires in COVID-19. Study in general: Collection of acute and convalescent COVID-19 samples took place in the United States, Italy and Spain. The cDNA or gDNA used as material had been derived from T cells, B-cell-depleted T cells, or PBMCs.

This CDR3 spans 15 amino acids. V was cut by 2 bases and J by 0 bases, with 10 bases left in between. Germline V gene data show CDR1 as SGHDN and CDR2 as FVKESK. Per the original methods: Reference gene primer amplification gave estimated nucleated cell counts. Clones were read by immunoSEQ multiplex PCR, and TCRdb kept only the in-frame ones, dropping some. From that table come the V and J calls and clone size; the DNA was used to work out D and trimming. The sample contains approximately 210,000 clones, about 87% of which appear only once. The chain has TRBV14 and TRBJ2-5; possibly TRBD2 for D (6 bases). The sequenced material came from peripheral blood. This TCR was sampled from an older man with acute or convalescent COVID-19. CDR3 in DNA: TGTGCCAGCAGCCAACTTCGGGGGTACCAAGAGACCCAGTACTTC. It codes for CASSQLRGYQETQYF.